This T cell receptor beta chain was sequenced during a study of cytomegalovirus exposure and HLA in healthy donors. Study-wide context: Caucasian-associated ancestry cluster membership applied to about 83% of about 370 genotyped donors.

PCR involved 60 Vbeta and 13 Jbeta primers. The protocol was immunoSEQ multiplex PCR, while the TCRdb copy is restricted to in-frame clones and leaves out a portion. The sample yields approximately 110,000 clones, more than 75% seen once. Each donor was healthy, and each was a bone marrow donor. CDR1 and CDR2 (germline): MDHEN, SYDVKM. The CDR3 runs 11 residues. Note on this clone: The antigen is undetermined.

General study findings and limits: Common viral pathogens seemed to be connected with several of the most significant clusters, according to a later analysis.

This chain connects TRBV28 to TRBJ2-5, with D uncertain. Matching the DNA end better, TRBJ2-7 makes the J call doubtful. The sample comprised PBMCs. This clonotype was obtained from a man aged 35-49 years in good health and CMV-seronegative. The CDR3, as DNA: TGTGCCAGCAGCCAAAATTACGAGCAGTACTTC. This gives the protein CASSQNYEQYF.